Listed below are T cell receptor beta chains from one sample, sequenced in a study of a mutant IDH1 vaccine in newly diagnosed glioma. What these receptors recognize is not known. Clones were sequenced by immunoSEQ multiplex PCR, and TCRdb holds only the in-frame ones, with some missing. The sample consists of approximately 52,000 clones, 76% of them appearing once. The sample consisted of PBMCs, taken from a glioma patient whose treatment included an IDH1 peptide vaccine. These TCRs come from a middle-aged woman with glioma. Some clones in this sample may be carry-over from other donors' samples. CDR3s include the opening cysteine and the closing phenylalanine or tryptophan. The D gene is left open where the match is weak. Size tells how often a clone was seen (once, few, many) or the class of an expanded clone, and some rows leave it out.

j_call: TRBJ1-4
clone_size: few
v_call: TRBV13
cdr3_length: 15
d_call: .
cdr3_nt: TGTGCCAGCAGCTTCTGGGGACATACCACTGAAAAACTGTTTTTT
cdr3_aa: CASSFWGHTTEKLFF

j_call: TRBJ1-3
clone_size: .
v_call: TRBV6-1
cdr3_length: 14
d_call: .
cdr3_nt: TGTGCCAGCAGTGAAATGGGCAGAGCAAACACCATATATTTT
cdr3_aa: CASSEMGRANTIYF

j_call: TRBJ2-7
clone_size: .
v_call: TRBV6-6
cdr3_length: 12
d_call: .
cdr3_nt: TGTGCCAGCAACCCGCAGGGTTACGAGCAGTACTTC
cdr3_aa: CASNPQGYEQYF

j_call: TRBJ2-2
clone_size: .
v_call: TRBV7-2
cdr3_length: 14
d_call: .
cdr3_nt: TGTGCCAGCAGCTCGGGGGCGAACACCGGAGAGCTGTTTTTT
cdr3_aa: CASSSGANTGELFF

j_call: TRBJ2-1
clone_size: once
v_call: TRBV7-8
cdr3_length: 15
d_call: TRBD2
cdr3_nt: TGTGCCAGCAGCACAGCGGGGGGGAGATACAATGAGCAGTTCTTC
cdr3_aa: CASSTAGGRYNEQFF

j_call: TRBJ2-1
clone_size: .
v_call: TRBV9
cdr3_length: 13
d_call: TRBD2
cdr3_nt: TGTGCCAGCACTAGCGGGGGGGCCAATGAGCAGTTCTTC
cdr3_aa: CASTSGGANEQFF

j_call: TRBJ1-1
clone_size: .
v_call: TRBV10-3
cdr3_length: 17
d_call: .
cdr3_nt: TGTGCCATCAGTGCCCCCCGGATGGCAGGTCCGAACACTGAAGCTTTCTTT
cdr3_aa: CAISAPRMAGPNTEAFF

j_call: TRBJ1-2
clone_size: few
v_call: TRBV7-2
cdr3_length: 11
d_call: .
cdr3_nt: TGTGCCAGCAGCTTAAAGTATGGCTACACCTTC
cdr3_aa: CASSLKYGYTF

j_call: TRBJ2-5
clone_size: .
v_call: TRBV5-1
cdr3_length: 15
d_call: .
cdr3_nt: TGCGCCAGCAGCTTCGGAGAGGCAGGGACGGAGACCCAGTACTTC
cdr3_aa: CASSFGEAGTETQYF

j_call: TRBJ1-2
clone_size: once
v_call: TRBV5-1
cdr3_length: 14
d_call: .
cdr3_nt: TGCGCCAGCAGCTTGGATAAGAATCCTAGAAGGTACACCTTC
cdr3_aa: CASSLDKNPRRYTF

j_call: TRBJ1-2
clone_size: medium-sized
v_call: TRBV7-9
cdr3_length: 16
d_call: .
cdr3_nt: TGTGCCAGCAGCCCCAATCTTCGGGCCCCACCCTATGGCTACACCTTC
cdr3_aa: CASSPNLRAPPYGYTF

j_call: TRBJ1-2
clone_size: .
v_call: TRBV7-9
cdr3_length: 16
d_call: .
cdr3_nt: TGTGCCAGCAGCCCCCCCTTGCTACAGGGAGGCTATGGCTACACCTTC
cdr3_aa: CASSPPLLQGGYGYTF

j_call: TRBJ1-5
clone_size: few
v_call: TRBV19
cdr3_length: 14
d_call: .
cdr3_nt: TGTGCCAGTAGTATTGAGGGCCCAAATCAGCCCCAGCATTTT
cdr3_aa: CASSIEGPNQPQHF

j_call: TRBJ1-2
clone_size: .
v_call: TRBV5-1
cdr3_length: 11
d_call: .
cdr3_nt: TGCGCCAGCAGCTTTGACAACGACTACACCTTC
cdr3_aa: CASSFDNDYTF

j_call: TRBJ2-2
clone_size: .
v_call: TRBV6-1
cdr3_length: 14
d_call: TRBD1
cdr3_nt: TGTGCCAGCAGGGGGACAGCGAACACCGGGGAGCTGTTTTTT
cdr3_aa: CASRGTANTGELFF

j_call: TRBJ1-3
clone_size: once
v_call: TRBV4-2
cdr3_length: 18
d_call: .
cdr3_nt: TGTGCCAGCAGCCAAGAGGGCGACAGGCGACACTCTGGAAACACCATATATTTT
cdr3_aa: CASSQEGDRRHSGNTIYF

j_call: TRBJ1-1
clone_size: .
v_call: TRBV7-6
cdr3_length: 15
d_call: TRBD1
cdr3_nt: TGTGCCAGCAGCTTAGAGGGGGCACCCGAATCTGAAGCTTTCTTT
cdr3_aa: CASSLEGAPESEAFF

j_call: TRBJ1-4
clone_size: .
v_call: TRBV19
cdr3_length: 13
d_call: .
cdr3_nt: TGTGCCACCTCACGGCGCGGGGGAGAAAAACTGTTTTTT
cdr3_aa: CATSRRGGEKLFF

j_call: TRBJ1-4
clone_size: .
v_call: TRBV19
cdr3_length: 15
d_call: TRBD1
cdr3_nt: TGTGCCAGTAATACCAGGGGGCCTATCGATGAAAAACTGTTTTTT
cdr3_aa: CASNTRGPIDEKLFF

j_call: TRBJ1-1
clone_size: .
v_call: TRBV7-3
cdr3_length: 15
d_call: .
cdr3_nt: TGTGCCAGCAGCTTAATGGAGGCGGGAAACACTGAAGCTTTCTTT
cdr3_aa: CASSLMEAGNTEAFF

j_call: TRBJ1-4
clone_size: .
v_call: TRBV2
cdr3_length: 13
d_call: .
cdr3_nt: TGTGCCAGCAGACCCCAGATGGGCGAAAAACTGTTTTTT
cdr3_aa: CASRPQMGEKLFF

j_call: TRBJ2-7
clone_size: once
v_call: TRBV30
cdr3_length: 12
d_call: .
cdr3_nt: TGTGCCTGGAGTGTACCAGCCCTGGAGCAGTACTTC
cdr3_aa: CAWSVPALEQYF

j_call: TRBJ2-7
clone_size: .
v_call: TRBV30
cdr3_length: 14
d_call: TRBD1
cdr3_nt: TGTGCCTGGAGTCCGGGACAGGGTCCCAACGAGCAGTACTTC
cdr3_aa: CAWSPGQGPNEQYF

j_call: TRBJ2-2
clone_size: .
v_call: TRBV5-8
cdr3_length: 15
d_call: .
cdr3_nt: TGTGCCAGCAGCTTGGGAGGGCCCCCGTACGGGGAGCTGTTTTTT
cdr3_aa: CASSLGGPPYGELFF

j_call: TRBJ1-6
clone_size: .
v_call: TRBV27
cdr3_length: 15
d_call: .
cdr3_nt: TGTGCCAGCAGTTTATCTTGGAACTATAATTCACCCCTCCACTTT
cdr3_aa: CASSLSWNYNSPLHF

j_call: TRBJ1-1
clone_size: once
v_call: TRBV5-6
cdr3_length: 14
d_call: .
cdr3_nt: TGTGCCAGCAGCTCAGGGACTTGGAACACTGAAGCTTTCTTT
cdr3_aa: CASSSGTWNTEAFF

j_call: TRBJ2-6
clone_size: .
v_call: TRBV7-9
cdr3_length: 15
d_call: TRBD1
cdr3_nt: TGTGCCAGCAGCTTAGTAGCGACAGGGATCTACGTCCTGACTTTC
cdr3_aa: CASSLVATGIYVLTF

j_call: TRBJ1-2
clone_size: .
v_call: TRBV5-1
cdr3_length: 13
d_call: .
cdr3_nt: TGCGCCAGCAGCTCGGACGGTTTCTATGGCTACACCTTC
cdr3_aa: CASSSDGFYGYTF

j_call: TRBJ1-1
clone_size: few
v_call: TRBV11-2
cdr3_length: 15
d_call: .
cdr3_nt: TGTGCCAGCAGCCCCGTCCCTGAGGGGAACACTGAAGCTTTCTTT
cdr3_aa: CASSPVPEGNTEAFF

j_call: TRBJ1-5
clone_size: .
v_call: TRBV6-1
cdr3_length: 15
d_call: .
cdr3_nt: TGTGCCAGCAGTGAAGCACCCGGATCGGGGCAGCCCCAGCATTTT
cdr3_aa: CASSEAPGSGQPQHF

j_call: TRBJ1-3
clone_size: once
v_call: TRBV30
cdr3_length: 13
d_call: TRBD1
cdr3_nt: TGTGCCTGGAGACAGGACAGGGCAAACACCATATATTTT
cdr3_aa: CAWRQDRANTIYF

j_call: TRBJ1-5
clone_size: .
v_call: TRBV19
cdr3_length: 14
d_call: .
cdr3_nt: TGTGCCAGTAGTATATATAATAGCAATCAGCCCCAGCATTTT
cdr3_aa: CASSIYNSNQPQHF